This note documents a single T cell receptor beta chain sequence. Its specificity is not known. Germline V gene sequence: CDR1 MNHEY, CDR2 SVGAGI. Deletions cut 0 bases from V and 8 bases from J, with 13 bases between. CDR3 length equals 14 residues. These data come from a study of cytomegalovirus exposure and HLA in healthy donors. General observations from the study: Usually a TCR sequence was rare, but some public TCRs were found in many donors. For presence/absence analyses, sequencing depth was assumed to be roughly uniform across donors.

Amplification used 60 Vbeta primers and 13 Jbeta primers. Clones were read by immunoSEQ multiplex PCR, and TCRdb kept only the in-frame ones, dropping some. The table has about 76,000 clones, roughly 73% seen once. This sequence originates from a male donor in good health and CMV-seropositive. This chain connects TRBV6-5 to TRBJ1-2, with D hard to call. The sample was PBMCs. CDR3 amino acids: CASSYSRGPEGYTF. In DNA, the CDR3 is TGTGCCAGCAGTTACTCGCGAGGGCCCGAGGGCTACACCTTC.